Each of the 27 T cell receptor beta chains below was sequenced from the same sample in a study of long-term antiretroviral therapy in people with HIV. The assay used was immunoSEQ (version v3.0), run at survey level. Profiled with immunoSEQ multiplex PCR; TCRdb holds only in-frame clones, not every one. The sample holds roughly 28,000 clones, roughly 94% seen once. The input for sequencing was unsorted PBMCs, taken 5.3 years after starting antiretroviral therapy. These receptors were taken from a man aged 50 to 59 with HIV.

This sequence joins TRBV28 and TRBJ1-4, with no clear D. From germline, CDR1 is MDHEN and CDR2 SYDVKM. The CDR3 contains 14 residues. V was cut by 4 bases and J by 4 bases, with 10 bases left in between. Here the CDR3 reads CASSSLRDNEKLFF. DNA of the CDR3: TGTGCCAGCAGTTCTCTGAGAGATAATGAAAAACTGTTTTTT.

The chain carries TRBV30 and TRBJ1-3; D is possibly TRBD1 (5 bases). Looked up from germline, CDR1 is GTSNPN and CDR2 is SVGIG (reference sequence). The ends were cut back, 0 bases at V and 0 bases at J, with 9 bases in the middle. The CDR3 covers 15 residues. The CDR3 region is CAWSVNRGSGNTIYF. CDR3 sequence (DNA): TGTGCCTGGAGTGTAAATAGGGGCTCTGGAAACACCATATATTTT.

Notes on this clone: A read error may produce the germline difference seen at one junction end. This chain links TRBV7-9 with TRBJ1-1; no firm D call. The CDR3 runs to 12 residues. Germline V gene data show CDR1 as SEHNR and CDR2 as FQNEAQ (reference sequence). This CDR3 reads CASSLAHTEAFF. The CDR3 DNA follows: TGTGCCAGCAGCCTAGCCCACACTGAAGCTTTCTTT.

The rearrangement links TRBV2 to TRBJ1-1; D remains unclear. Germline CDR1 reads SNHLY; CDR2 reads FYNNEI. This CDR3 has 13 residues. V lost 4 bases to trimming and J lost 0 bases, with 6 bases between them. CDR3 nucleotide sequence: TGTGCCAGCAGTGTGAGTATGAACACTGAAGCTTTCTTT. Its protein product is CASSVSMNTEAFF.

V is TRBV19 and J is TRBJ1-5; D is uncertain. Germline V lookup: CDR1 LNHDA, CDR2 SQIVND (reference sequence). V dropped 3 bases and J dropped 2 bases, with 14 bases sitting between them. The CDR3 totals 16 residues. The CDR3 protein is CASSIRGRGGNQPQHF. The CDR3 DNA is TGTGCCAGTAGTATTCGAGGGCGGGGTGGCAATCAGCCCCAGCATTTT.

This sequence joins TRBV18 and TRBJ2-7; D remains ambiguous. V gave up 5 bases and J gave up 2 bases, with 7 bases separating them. CDR3 length: 12 residues. Germline CDR1 and CDR2: KGHSH and LQKENI. Here the CDR3 DNA reads TGTGCCAGCTCAAGAACCCCCTACGAGCAGTACTTC. Protein product: CASSRTPYEQYF.

The gene calls are TRBV6-1 and TRBJ2-3; D might be TRBD1 (5 bases). V lost 2 bases to trimming and J lost 0 bases, with 12 bases between them. The CDR3 totals 16 residues. Germline values: CDR1 MNHNS, CDR2 SASEGT. The CDR3 region is CASSERGTPSTDTQYF. The DNA of the CDR3 is TGTGCCAGCAGTGAAAGGGGAACACCTAGCACAGATACGCAGTATTTT.

DNA of the CDR3: TGTGCCTGGAGTGTACTGGGAGGGGGCCTGTACGAGCAGTACTTC. Protein sequence: CAWSVLGGGLYEQYF. The chain couples TRBV30 to TRBJ2-7; the D gene could be TRBD1 or TRBD2 (7 bases each). The CDR3 contains 15 residues. V was shortened by 0 bases and J by 4 bases, with 16 bases between the two germline ends. Germline V gene sequence: CDR1 GTSNPN, CDR2 SVGIG (reference sequence).

The chain combines TRBV6-1 with TRBJ1-6; no firm D call. Looked up from germline, CDR1 is MNHNS and CDR2 is SASEGT. The length of the CDR3 is 14 residues. The germline V and J ends were trimmed by 6 bases and 5 bases, with 11 bases remaining between them. CDR3 nucleotide sequence: TGTGCCAGCAGGGCTCAACTCGATAATTCACCCCTCCACTTT. Its protein is CASRAQLDNSPLHF.

This rearrangement joins TRBV9 to TRBJ2-7; D unclear. The CDR3 has 14 amino acids. CDR1 and CDR2 from the germline V gene are SGDLS and YYNGEE. V was clipped by 0 bases and J by 0 bases, with 7 bases between them. This CDR3 reads CASSVEGSSYEQYF. The CDR3 DNA reads TGTGCCAGCAGCGTAGAAGGCAGCTCCTACGAGCAGTACTTC.

This chain uses TRBV6-5 with TRBJ2-7; D tentatively reads TRBD1 or TRBD2 (5 bases each). This CDR3 region has 14 residues. The germline V and J ends were trimmed by 2 bases and 2 bases, with 10 bases remaining between them. Germline CDR1 is MNHEY and CDR2 is SVGAGI. DNA of the CDR3: TGTGCCAGCAGTTACGGGCAGGGAGCCTACGAGCAGTACTTC. This translates into CASSYGQGAYEQYF.

The CDR3 loop reads CASSSTILAGGVTDTQYF. Here the CDR3 DNA reads TGTGCCAGCAGCTCGACTATACTAGCGGGGGGAGTGACAGATACGCAGTATTTT. This chain joins TRBV5-5 and TRBJ2-3; 12 bases are a match to TRBD2. The CDR3 contains 18 residues. The germline CDR1 and CDR2 sequences are SGHKS and YYEKEE (reference sequence). V shed 3 bases, J shed 3 bases, and the junction held 11 bases outside the gene matches.

This clone is large in the sample. The CDR3 here is CASSPRDGEYEQYF. The CDR3 region has the DNA TGTGCCAGCAGTCCCCGGGACGGGGAGTACGAGCAGTACTTC. V gene TRBV6-6 combines with J gene TRBJ2-7; D might be TRBD1 or TRBD2, each matching 5 bases. The CDR3 spans 14 residues. Trimming took off 5 bases at V and 4 bases at J, with 15 bases between the two ends. CDR1 is MNHNY, CDR2 SVGAGI, per germline (reference sequence).

The chain has TRBV1 and TRBJ1-5. TRBV1 is a listed pseudogene. CDR3 length: 16 residues. This chain's CDR3 is CTSSHSGHGDNQPQHF. CDR3 coding DNA: TGCACCAGCAGCCACAGTGGTCATGGGGACAATCAGCCCCAGCATTTT.

The rearrangement links TRBV27 to TRBJ2-2; possibly TRBD2 for D (7 bases). CDR3 length equals 16 residues. The V and J ends lost 5 bases and 6 bases respectively, with 19 bases between them. Germline values: CDR1 MNHEY, CDR2 SMNVEV (reference sequence). The CDR3 loop is CASSDLGGAGAGELFF. CDR3 in DNA: TGTGCCAGCAGTGACCTGGGGGGGGCAGGGGCCGGGGAGCTGTTTTTT.

This chain uses TRBV11-3 with TRBJ1-1; the D is unclear. This CDR3 contains 14 residues. Germline V gives CDR1 SGHNT, CDR2 YENEEA. V lost 5 bases and J lost 3, with 13 bases in between. CDR3 sequence (DNA): TGTGCCAGCAGCCCACCTCGGGATTACACTGAAGCTTTCTTT. It yields the protein CASSPPRDYTEAFF.

The chain uses TRBV27 and TRBJ2-3; D gene ambiguous. CDR1 and CDR2 from the germline V gene are MNHEY and SMNVEV (reference sequence). V was clipped by 2 bases and J by 2 bases, with 8 bases between them. CDR3 length equals 14 residues. CDR3 protein: CASSLTGYTDTQYF. The CDR3, as DNA: TGTGCCAGCAGTTTAACTGGGTACACAGATACGCAGTATTTT.

The J gene is TRBJ2-3, the V gene TRBV10-3; 8 bases map to TRBD1. The germline V gene has CDR1 ENHRY and CDR2 SYGVKD. V trimming: 3 bases; J trimming: 0 bases; junction bases outside the gene matches: 5. The CDR3 consists of 16 residues. CDR3 sequence (DNA): TGTGCCATCAGTGACCGGACAGGGAGAAGCACAGATACGCAGTATTTT. It specifies CAISDRTGRSTDTQYF.

The chain combines TRBV6-1 with TRBJ1-1; 7 bases are shared with TRBD1. CDR1 and CDR2 from the germline V gene are MNHNS and SASEGT. This CDR3 region has 15 residues. With V trimmed by 7 bases and J by 3 bases, 11 bases remained unmatched. As DNA, the CDR3 is TGTGCCAGCAACCTTTTACAGGGGAGTGACACTGAAGCTTTCTTT. It is translated as CASNLLQGSDTEAFF.

The chain is built from TRBV6-5 and TRBJ1-2, with a weak D call TRBD1 (6 bases). Trimming cost V 5 bases and J 6 bases, with 10 bases left between them. The CDR3 is 12 residues long. Germline loops: CDR1 MNHEY, CDR2 SVGAGI. CDR3 nucleotide sequence: TGTGCCAGCAGTGGACAGTACAATGGCTACACCTTC. Its translation: CASSGQYNGYTF.

The V and J genes are TRBV7-2 and TRBJ2-7; D is unresolved. This CDR3 comprises 14 residues. The V and J ends lost 5 bases and 1 base respectively, with 12 bases between them. Germline-derived CDR1 and CDR2 are SGHTA and FQGNSA. This CDR3 is CASSATALSYEQYF. The CDR3, as DNA: TGTGCCAGCAGCGCCACGGCGTTATCCTACGAGCAGTACTTC.

CDR3 loop: CASSGRVGEQFF. Written as DNA, the CDR3 is TGTGCCAGCAGCGGCAGGGTGGGGGAGCAGTTCTTC. The chain recombines TRBV6-1 with TRBJ2-1; maybe TRBD1 (5 bases). CDR1 and CDR2 from the germline V gene are MNHNS and SASEGT. The CDR3 contains 12 residues. V lost 6 bases and J lost 10, with 13 bases in between.

The V and J genes are TRBV5-4 and TRBJ2-7; 9 bases map to TRBD1. The CDR3 is 14 residues long. After removal of 4 bases from V and 6 bases from J, the junction contained 8 bases not matched to a gene. Per germline, CDR1 SGHNT and CDR2 YYREEE (reference sequence). The CDR3 spells CASSVGQGQGEQYF. The CDR3 bases are TGTGCCAGCAGCGTAGGACAGGGGCAGGGCGAGCAGTACTTC.

This chain uses TRBV19 with TRBJ2-2; D is undetermined. V was trimmed by 3 bases and J by 1 base, leaving 12 bases between them. This CDR3 has 16 amino acids. CDR1 LNHDA and CDR2 SQIVND come from the germline V gene (reference sequence). The CDR3 region has the DNA TGTGCCAGTAGTATGTACTCCGCCCGGAACACCGGGGAGCTGTTTTTT. It encodes CASSMYSARNTGELFF.

The rearrangement joins TRBV4-2 to TRBJ2-6; the match to TRBD2 covers 8 bases. V gave up 0 bases and J gave up 0 bases; unmatched junction bases: 7. CDR1 and CDR2 (germline): LGHNA, YNFKEQ. The CDR3 is 19 residues long. The CDR3 loop reads CASSQDYSGGLSGANVLTF. CDR3 nucleotide sequence: TGTGCCAGCAGCCAAGATTACAGCGGGGGCCTCTCTGGGGCCAACGTCCTGACTTTC.

V gene TRBV5-5 combines with J gene TRBJ2-7; D is uncertain. Trimming took off 0 bases at V and 0 bases at J, with 16 bases between the two ends. Germline V gene data show CDR1 as SGHKS and CDR2 as YYEKEE (reference sequence). The CDR3 is 17 amino acids. The CDR3 DNA reads TGTGCCAGCAGCTTGGCGGTGTTAATCTTGGGCTCCTACGAGCAGTACTTC. Translated, it gives CASSLAVLILGSYEQYF.

The chain joins TRBV27 to TRBJ1-3, with D possibly matching TRBD1 (6 bases). Trimming took off 5 bases at V and 3 bases at J, with 14 bases between the two ends. The CDR3 is 15 amino acids. Germline V CDR1 and CDR2: MNHEY, SMNVEV (reference sequence). The DNA for the CDR3 is TGTGCCAGCAGTCCGGCAGGGGTCTTTGGAAACACCATATATTTT. Amino acid sequence: CASSPAGVFGNTIYF.